The source of this T cell receptor beta chain is a study of cytomegalovirus exposure and HLA in healthy donors. This clone was detected once. Its antigen is still unknown. In germline, CDR1 is MDHEN, CDR2 SYDVKM. V was clipped by 3 bases and J by 0 bases, with 6 bases between them. The CDR3 consists of 14 residues. With 60 Vbeta and 13 Jbeta primers, the PCR was carried out. Data came from immunoSEQ multiplex PCR; TCRdb stores just in-frame clones and leaves some out. The table lists about 160,000 clones, roughly 90% of them singletons. Study conclusions and caveats: About 87% or about 30% of the time was how often most TCR beta V segments were productive, according to an earlier analysis. The availability of immune exposure information extended only to CMV serostatus. Relative to the approximately 700-donor mean, N-insertions were reportedly fewer in an Asian-associated ancestry cluster in a later analysis.

This TCR was sampled from a woman younger than 35 in good health and CMV-seronegative. The sample taken for sequencing was PBMCs. The chain has TRBV28 and TRBJ2-1; no firm D call. CDR3 loop: CASSLPSSYNEQFF. Here the CDR3 DNA reads TGTGCCAGCAGTTTGCCCAGCTCCTACAATGAGCAGTTCTTC.